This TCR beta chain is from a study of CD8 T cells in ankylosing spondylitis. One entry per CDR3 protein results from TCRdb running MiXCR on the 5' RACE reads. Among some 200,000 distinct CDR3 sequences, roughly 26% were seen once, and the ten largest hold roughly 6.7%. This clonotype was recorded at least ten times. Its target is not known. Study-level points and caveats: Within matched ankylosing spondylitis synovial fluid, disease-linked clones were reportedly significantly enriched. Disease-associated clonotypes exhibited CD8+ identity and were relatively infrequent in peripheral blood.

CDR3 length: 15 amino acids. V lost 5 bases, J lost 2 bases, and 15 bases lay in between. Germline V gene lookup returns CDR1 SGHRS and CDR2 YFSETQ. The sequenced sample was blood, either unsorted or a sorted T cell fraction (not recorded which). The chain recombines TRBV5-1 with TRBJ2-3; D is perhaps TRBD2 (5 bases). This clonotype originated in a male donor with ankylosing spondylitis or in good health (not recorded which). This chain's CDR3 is CASSAGNPITDTQYF. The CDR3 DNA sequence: TGCGCCAGCAGTGCCGGGAATCCAATCACAGATACGCAGTATTTT. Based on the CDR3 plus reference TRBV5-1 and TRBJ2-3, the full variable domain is KAGVTQTPRYLIKTRGQQVTLSCSPISGHRSVSWYQQTPGQGLQFLFEYFSETQRNKGNFPGRFSGRQFSNSRSEMNVSTLELGDSALYLCASSAGNPITDTQYFGPGTRLTVL.